This T cell receptor (beta chain) originates from a study of T cells in Graves' hyperthyroidism and ophthalmopathy. Overall study results and limits: Blood samples included most of the expanded thyroid clonotypes exceeding 0.001. Before onset, by a median of around six months, the model predicted ophthalmopathy.

The PBMCs were sourced from fresh peripheral blood (less than 11 ml). Amplification of TCR beta CDR3 regions was performed using RNA transcripts as template. During a first-round RT-PCR of the TCR CDR3, the HTBI primer set was used. TCRdb independently ran MiXCR on the multiplex PCR reads; one entry per CDR3 protein. The profile covers about 640,000 distinct CDR3 sequences, with more than 14% appearing a single time and around 13% taken by the ten largest. This clonotype was detected many times. Antigen unknown. The sequence was collected from a woman between 45 and 65 years old with Graves' ophthalmopathy. The source material was blood.

CDR3 coding DNA: TGTGCCAGCACACGGCCCGCCGCACTAGCCGAGCAGTACTTC. Translated, it gives CASTRPAALAEQYF. This rearrangement joins TRBV28 to TRBJ2-7, with a possible D match to TRBD2 (6 bases). The V gene lost 7 bases and the J gene lost 6 bases, with 19 bases spanning the gap. Germline CDR1 reads MDHEN; CDR2 reads SYDVKM. The CDR3 covers 14 residues.